This T cell receptor (beta chain) was captured in a study of chemoradiotherapy in HPV16-positive cancers (dated by TCRdb to between 2021 and 2023). A note on the overall study: Candidate HPV-specific T-cell clones and common TCR motifs were defined through functional T-cell assays on cells from a couple of HPV16-positive patients. Whether T-cell immunity against the HPV oncoproteins E6 and E7 changes during chemoradiotherapy and whether survival is affected by this immunity were examined in the study. The candidate HPV-specific TCRs and motifs were then tracked in TCR repertoires from under 100 patients with HPV-related cancers.

What the authors observed across the whole study: Expansion of candidate HPV-specific clones and E7-related TCR motifs was observed in the tumor microenvironment during treatment, whereas no such expansion was observed for non-HPV-specific T cells. In HPV16-positive patients, expansion of HPV-responsive T cells during chemoradiotherapy was found to be associated with improved recurrence-free survival. Only two HPV16-positive patients were used to derive the functional definition of HPV-specific T cells, and the survival association was reported for HPV16-positive patients.

V is clipped by 5 bases and J by 4 bases, and the sequence between their germline boundaries is 9 bases long. Based on the germline V gene, the CDR1 and CDR2 sequences are SGHVS and FQNEAQ. From cysteine to phenylalanine, the CDR3 is 12 amino acids long. Just the 36-base CDR3 DNA is kept, in frame starting at base 1. On this clone: The antigen it binds to is not known. The input lacks base qualities; no much larger clone sits a single base away.

Because repertoires were sampled repeatedly during chemoradiotherapy, clonal expansion in the tumor microenvironment could be followed. Preparation of the library involved the immunoSEQ multiplex PCR assay. Imported from immuneACCESS, the table was reduced by TCRdb to in-frame sequences with V and J called. These copies leave out some clones; in studies compared against another copy, an unresolved V gene accounts for under half, and the cause of the remainder is not known. The sample includes about 23,000 clones, with roughly nine tenths observed a single time. The top ten hold 4.5% of the sample. Rearrangement joined TRBV7-8 to TRBJ2-7, with no confident D gene call. This TCR was recovered from a human donor with HPV-associated anogenital cancer. The sample consisted of blood, taken from a patient who underwent chemoradiotherapy. The CDR3 amino acid sequence is: CASSPTVYEQYF. The DNA reads TGTGCCAGCAGCCCCACTGTTTACGAGCAGTACTTC.